The 14 T cell receptor beta chains below all came from one sample that was sequenced in a study of shared clonotypes between healthy human individuals. Sequencing used immunoSEQ multiplex PCR; TCRdb keeps in-frame clones, though not all of them. The repertoire holds approximately 620,000 clones, around 97% seen once, with roughly 0.055% in the top ten. Sequences were obtained from naive CD4+ T cells sorted from blood. Subset denoted: CD45RA+ positively selected. The receptors come from a woman in her 30s in good health.

Comment on this clone: Other DNA sequences in the same sample also yield this CDR3. The rearrangement links TRBV28 to TRBJ1-5; D is perhaps TRBD1 (6 bases). The V end was cut by 5 bases, the J end by 6 bases, with 14 bases between. The germline V gene has CDR1 MDHEN and CDR2 SYDVKM. The CDR3 consists of 14 residues. The CDR3 spells CASSLGGAGQPQHF. In DNA form, the CDR3 reads TGTGCCAGCAGTCTTGGGGGCGCCGGTCAGCCCCAGCATTTT. The full variable domain, rest sourced from reference TRBV28 and TRBJ1-5, is DVKVTQSSRYLVKRTGEKVFLECVQDMDHENMFWYRQDPGLGLRLIYFSYDVKMKEKGDIPEGYSVSREKKERFSLILESASTNQTSMYLCASSLGGAGQPQHFGDGTRLSIL.

V is TRBV19 and J is TRBJ2-7; 10 nucleotides align to TRBD2. This CDR3 contains 14 residues. V gave up 5 bases and J gave up 5 bases; unmatched junction bases: 6. The V gene's germline CDR1 is LNHDA and CDR2 SQIVND (reference sequence). The CDR3 sequence: CASSYSGRRDEQYF. The CDR3 region has the DNA TGTGCCAGTAGTTATAGCGGGAGGAGGGACGAGCAGTACTTC. Drawing the rest from reference TRBV19 and TRBJ2-7, the complete variable domain is DGGITQSPKYLFRKEGQNVTLSCEQNLNHDAMYWYRQDPGQGLRLIYYSQIVNDFQKGDIAEGYSVSREKKESFPLTVTSAQKNPTAFYLCASSYSGRRDEQYFGPGTRLTVT.

The chain uses TRBV5-6 and TRBJ1-1, with D perhaps matching TRBD1 (5 bases). This CDR3 has 14 amino acids. Between the trimmed V and J ends, which lost 4 bases and 3 bases, there was a span of 13 bases. Germline V gives CDR1 SGHDT, CDR2 YYEEEE. The CDR3 loop reads CASSPFDRDTEAFF. The CDR3 DNA sequence: TGTGCCAGCAGCCCTTTCGACAGAGACACTGAAGCTTTCTTT.

This chain uses TRBV7-3 with TRBJ2-2; D perhaps matches TRBD2 (6 bases). V dropped 3 bases and J dropped 6 bases, with 8 bases sitting between them. Germline assignment: CDR1 SGHTA and CDR2 FQGTGA. CDR3 length equals 13 residues. CDR3 DNA sequence: TGTGCCAGCAGCTTCGGGGGTTCCGGGGAGCTGTTTTTT. Translated: CASSFGGSGELFF.

J is TRBJ2-3 and V is TRBV5-8; D could derive from TRBD1 or TRBD2 (6 bases each). CDR1 is SGHTS and CDR2 is YDEGEE in the germline V gene. The CDR3 spans 12 residues. The V end was cut by 3 bases, the J end by 9 bases, with 11 bases between. The CDR3 loop is CASSSEGGTQYF. Written as DNA, the CDR3 is TGTGCCAGCAGCTCGGAAGGGGGGACGCAGTATTTT.

The rearrangement uses TRBV18 and TRBJ2-2; 8 bases map to TRBD1. The germline V gene encodes CDR1 KGHSH and CDR2 LQKENI. V lost 8 bases, J lost 2 bases, and 4 bases stayed unmatched. The CDR3 totals 14 residues. CDR3 residues: CASQDRANTGELFF. The CDR3 DNA follows: TGTGCCAGCCAGGACAGGGCTAACACCGGGGAGCTGTTTTTT.

CDR3 coding DNA: TGTGCCAGCAGTCCCTCCCAGGGGGGTGAGACCCAGTACTTC. It encodes CASSPSQGGETQYF. This sequence joins TRBV2 and TRBJ2-5; D possibly corresponds to TRBD1 (7 bases). With 5 bases removed from V and 5 bases from J, the gap between germline ends came to 15 bases. This CDR3 spans 14 amino acids. The germline CDR1 and CDR2 sequences are SNHLY and FYNNEI.

The genes are TRBV6-1 and TRBJ2-3, with 9 bases lining up with TRBD2. Losses at the gene ends were 10 bases for V and 4 bases for J; bases not matched to a gene: 9. CDR1 is MNHNS, CDR2 SASEGT, per germline. The CDR3 contains 14 residues. Written as DNA, the CDR3 is TGTGCCACCGAGTCCGCGGGAGGGTCAGATACGCAGTATTTT. This codes for CATESAGGSDTQYF.

The chain couples TRBV5-1 to TRBJ1-4; D might be TRBD1 (6 bases). This CDR3 is built from 15 residues. Looked up from germline, CDR1 is SGHRS and CDR2 is YFSETQ. Deletions cut 2 bases from V and 6 bases from J, with 14 bases between. The CDR3 coding sequence is TGCGCCAGCAGCTTTTGGGGGCTCTCGGATGAAAAACTGTTTTTT. Encoded protein: CASSFWGLSDEKLFF.

The rearrangement uses TRBV27 and TRBJ2-2; D is undetermined. The length of the CDR3 is 14 residues. V was shortened by 2 bases and J by 1 base, with 5 bases between the two germline ends. CDR1 MNHEY and CDR2 SMNVEV come from the germline V gene (reference sequence). CDR3 nucleotide sequence: TGTGCCAGCAGTTTAGGCCAGAACACCGGGGAGCTGTTTTTT. This translates into CASSLGQNTGELFF.

V is TRBV19 and J is TRBJ1-1; no definite D call. CDR1 and CDR2 (germline): LNHDA, SQIVND (reference sequence). Trimming cost V 8 bases and J 1 base, with 14 bases left between them. The CDR3 loop spans 14 amino acids. The CDR3 protein is CASRLRATNTEAFF. In nucleotides, the CDR3 is TGTGCCAGTCGATTGAGGGCTACGAACACTGAAGCTTTCTTT.

The gene calls are TRBV4-1 and TRBJ2-5, with D unresolved. V lost 1 base, J lost 5 bases, and 11 bases lay in between. CDR3 length: 14 amino acids. Germline CDR1 MGHRA, CDR2 YSYEKL. Written as DNA, the CDR3 is TGCGCCAGCAGCCAAGTTATCAGTGTGGAGACCCAGTACTTC. This codes for CASSQVISVETQYF.

The V and J genes are TRBV28 and TRBJ2-7; the match to TRBD2 covers 9 bases. The CDR3 loop spans 15 amino acids. CDR1 and CDR2 (germline): MDHEN, SYDVKM. The ends lost 5 bases at V and 7 bases at J; junction bases unmatched: 12. Written as DNA, the CDR3 is TGTGCCAGCAGTCAACCGACTAGCGGCATGCGGGAGCAGTACTTC. This translates into CASSQPTSGMREQYF.

The gene calls are TRBV7-7 and TRBJ2-5, with D possibly matching TRBD2 (5 bases). From germline, CDR1 is SSHAT and CDR2 FNYEAQ (reference sequence). Trimming cost V 5 bases and J 5 bases, with 21 bases left between them. This CDR3 spans 16 amino acids. The CDR3 spells CASSPGGGPPVETQYF. As DNA, the CDR3 is TGTGCCAGCAGCCCCGGAGGCGGGCCGCCGGTGGAGACCCAGTACTTC.